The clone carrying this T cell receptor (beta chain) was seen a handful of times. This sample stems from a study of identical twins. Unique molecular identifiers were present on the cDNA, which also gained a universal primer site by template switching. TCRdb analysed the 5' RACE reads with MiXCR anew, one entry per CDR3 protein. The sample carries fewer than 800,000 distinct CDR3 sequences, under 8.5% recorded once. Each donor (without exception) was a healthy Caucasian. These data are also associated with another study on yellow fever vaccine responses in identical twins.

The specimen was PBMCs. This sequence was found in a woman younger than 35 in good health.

The chain's CDR3 is CASSQKAGSSYNEQFF. DNA for the CDR3: TGTGCCAGCAGCCAAAAGGCGGGGAGCTCCTACAATGAGCAGTTCTTC. The chain carries TRBV3-1 and TRBJ2-1, with D tentatively TRBD2 (6 bases). This CDR3 region has 16 residues. V was trimmed by 2 bases and J by 0 bases, leaving 11 bases between them. Germline-derived CDR1 and CDR2 are LGHDT and YNNKEL (reference sequence).